The 22 T cell receptor beta chains below come from one sample, sequenced in a study of blood T cells in healthy people across ages. Alongside a J-beta primer mix, a sample-barcoded 5' primer served in a second PCR lasting roughly 7 to 11 cycles. TCRdb called the 5' RACE reads again in MiXCR, with one record for every CDR3 protein. The sample consists of over a million distinct CDR3 sequences, 42% of them appearing once. The material sequenced was blood. These receptors were obtained from a young woman in good health.

The V call is TRBV4-1, the J call TRBJ1-1, with D possibly matching TRBD1 (6 bases). Trimming removed 4 bases at V and 6 bases at J, with 18 bases between. Germline CDR1 MGHRA, CDR2 YSYEKL. The CDR3 consists of 15 residues. The CDR3 coding sequence is TGCGCCAGCAGCCCGGGCGGGGGCGGCTGGTCTGAAGCTTTCTTT. Translating it yields CASSPGGGGWSEAFF.

The chain couples TRBV2 to TRBJ1-4, with 7 bases lining up with TRBD1. V was clipped by 2 bases and J by 3 bases; unmatched bases: 3. Germline CDR1 and CDR2: SNHLY and FYNNEI. The CDR3 contains 15 residues. This CDR3 reads CASSEQGQPNEKLFF. The DNA of the CDR3 is TGTGCCAGCAGTGAACAGGGACAGCCTAATGAAAAACTGTTTTTT. The whole variable domain, filled in from reference TRBV2 and TRBJ1-4, reads EPEVTQTPSHQVTQMGQEVILRCVPISNHLYFYWYRQILGQKVEFLVSFYNNEISEKSEIFDDQFSVERPDGSNFTLKIRSTKLEDSAMYFCASSEQGQPNEKLFFGSGTQLSVL.

This clonotype was found a few times. The chain combines TRBV20-1 with TRBJ2-5, with D unresolved. The CDR3 has 14 residues. The ends were cut back, 5 bases at V and 2 bases at J, with 15 bases in the middle. Germline V gene sequence: CDR1 DFQATT, CDR2 SNEGSKA (reference sequence). The CDR3 here is CSARRLGNQETQYF. As DNA, the CDR3 is TGCAGTGCTCGACGACTGGGGAATCAAGAGACCCAGTACTTC.

The chain uses TRBV2 and TRBJ2-6, with D hard to call. The CDR3 is 15 amino acids. V was pared by 3 bases and J by 0 bases, with 6 bases between. From germline, CDR1 is SNHLY and CDR2 FYNNEI. CDR3 protein: CASSDLDSGANVLTF. CDR3 bases: TGTGCCAGCAGTGATCTGGACTCTGGGGCCAACGTCCTGACTTTC.

Only a few counts were recorded for this clonotype. V gene TRBV20-1 combines with J gene TRBJ2-1, with D unresolved. Looked up from germline, CDR1 is DFQATT and CDR2 is SNEGSKA (reference sequence). The CDR3 is made up of 11 amino acids. With 3 bases removed from V and 4 bases from J, the gap between germline ends came to 4 bases. The CDR3 DNA follows: TGCAGTGCTAGTGTATACAATGAGCAGTTCTTC. Protein: CSASVYNEQFF.

V gene TRBV11-2 combines with J gene TRBJ2-1; D unclear. The end of the DNA is better explained by TRBJ2-7, so the J call may be wrong. The CDR3 sequence is 14 residues long. Germline assignment: CDR1 SGHAT and CDR2 FQNNGV. Written as DNA, the CDR3 is TGTGCCAGCAGCTTAGCCGATGGGATGGGCGAGCAGTACTTC. Its translation: CASSLADGMGEQYF.

In its sample, this clonotype was seen a few times. V and J are TRBV20-1 and TRBJ2-3; TRBD2 is a possible D gene (6 bases). Deletions cut 3 bases from V and 7 bases from J, with 23 bases between. The CDR3 is 16 residues long. Germline V gene sequence: CDR1 DFQATT, CDR2 SNEGSKA (reference sequence). The CDR3 reads CSARELGGESTNTQYF. CDR3 DNA sequence: TGCAGTGCTAGGGAGTTGGGCGGGGAGAGCACTAATACGCAGTATTTT.

Details on this clonotype: The junction shows a germline mismatch at one end, possibly a read error. The chain joins TRBV20-1 to TRBJ2-2, with unresolved D. The CDR3 totals 15 residues. From germline, CDR1 is DFQATT and CDR2 SNEGSKA (reference sequence). The CDR3, as DNA: TGCAGTGCTAGAGTGACAAATACGAATACCGGGGAGCTGTTTTTT. Translated, it gives CSARVTNTNTGELFF.

The chain employs TRBV4-2 and TRBJ2-5; 10 nucleotides match TRBD2. Trimming removed 4 bases from V and 5 bases from J; junction bases left unmatched: 4. CDR3 length: 14 residues. Germline CDR1 is LGHNA and CDR2 is YNFKEQ. The CDR3 DNA reads as TGTGCCAGCAGCCTAATGACTAGCGGGGAGACCCAGTACTTC. This translates into CASSLMTSGETQYF.

This clonotype turned up a few times. CDR3 in amino acids: CALKLRGSFYGYTF. The CDR3 DNA reads as TGTGCCCTCAAGTTAAGGGGAAGCTTCTATGGCTACACCTTC. V usage is TRBV12-3 or TRBV12-4 and J usage is TRBJ1-2; weak D call: TRBD1 (5 bases). This CDR3 is 14 amino acids long. V was pared by 11 bases and J by 4 bases, with 20 bases between.

V gene TRBV27 combines with J gene TRBJ1-1; TRBD1 might be the D (5 bases). Trimming shortened V by 4 bases and J by 1 base, and 10 bases separated the two germline ends. The CDR3 covers 14 residues. Germline CDR1 reads MNHEY; CDR2 reads SMNVEV (reference sequence). The CDR3 DNA follows: TGTGCCAGCAGTTCGGGACGGAAGAACACTGAAGCTTTCTTT. Its translation is CASSSGRKNTEAFF.

Turning to this clonotype: This may stem from a read error, because a much larger clone lies one nucleotide away. The chain joins TRBV3-1 to TRBJ2-1, with 10 bases lining up with TRBD2. V lost 6 bases and J lost 13; bases outside the gene matches: 6. CDR1 and CDR2 (germline): LGHDT, YNNKEL (reference sequence). This CDR3 region has 12 residues. CDR3 amino acids: CASRRSGGSQFF. DNA of the CDR3: TGTGCCAGCAGGCGTAGCGGGGGGTCACAGTTCTTC.

The chain joins TRBV7-8 to TRBJ2-3; 9 bases fit TRBD2. V trimming: 6 bases; J trimming: 2 bases; junction bases outside the gene matches: 6. From germline, CDR1 is SGHVS and CDR2 FQNEAQ. The CDR3 extends over 15 amino acids. This chain's CDR3 is CASSFLAGDTDTQYF. CDR3 DNA sequence: TGTGCCAGCAGTTTCTTAGCGGGGGACACAGATACGCAGTATTTT.

The chain employs TRBV6-5 and TRBJ2-3, with D perhaps matching TRBD2 (5 bases). In germline, CDR1 is MNHEY, CDR2 SVGAGI. The CDR3 spans 12 residues. Trimming shortened V by 9 bases and J by 4 bases, and 11 bases separated the two germline ends. This chain's CDR3 is CASKAAADTQYF. As DNA, the CDR3 is TGTGCCAGTAAAGCGGCGGCAGATACGCAGTATTTT.

The rearrangement joins TRBV18 to TRBJ2-7; 8 bases are shared with TRBD1. The germline CDR1 and CDR2 sequences are KGHSH and LQKENI. V dropped 5 bases and J dropped 7; count of bases not matched to a gene: 10. This CDR3 is built from 14 residues. The CDR3 loop is CASSGQGISGEQYF. For the CDR3, the DNA is TGTGCCAGCTCAGGACAGGGAATTTCTGGAGAGCAGTACTTC.

This clonotype was picked up a small number of times. The genes are TRBV27 and TRBJ2-1; 8 nucleotides align to TRBD2. The germline V gene encodes CDR1 MNHEY and CDR2 SMNVEV (reference sequence). The CDR3 is made up of 18 amino acids. The ends lost 0 bases at V and 4 bases at J; junction bases unmatched: 11. Written as DNA, the CDR3 is TGTGCCAGCAGTTTATCGGGCGGCGCGGGAGGAACGTACAATGAGCAGTTCTTC. It codes for CASSLSGGAGGTYNEQFF.

J is TRBJ2-1 and V is TRBV2, with 12 bases lining up with TRBD2. CDR3 length equals 18 residues. The V gene's germline CDR1 is SNHLY and CDR2 FYNNEI. J lost 9 bases, V lost 5 bases, and 17 bases had no gene match. The CDR3 region has the DNA TGTGCCAGCAGTTGGACTAGCGGGATTAGGGCCTCGGTTAGTGAGCAGTTCTTC. This codes for CASSWTSGIRASVSEQFF.

This clonotype was recorded a few times. The chain joins TRBV6-2 or TRBV6-3 to TRBJ1-2; D ambiguous. The CDR3 loop spans 16 amino acids. V lost 0 bases, J lost 4 bases, and 15 bases lay in between. Germline loops: CDR1 MNHEY, CDR2 SVGEGT. CDR3 nucleotide sequence: TGTGCCAGCAGTTACTCGAGCGTTCCTATAGCCTATGGCTACACCTTC. Amino acids: CASSYSSVPIAYGYTF.

The sample holds a few counts of this clonotype. The chain is built from TRBV20-1 and TRBJ2-3, with D perhaps matching TRBD2 (5 bases). The CDR3 consists of 14 residues. Germline V gene sequence: CDR1 DFQATT, CDR2 SNEGSKA (reference sequence). V dropped 8 bases and J dropped 1 base, with 16 bases sitting between them. The CDR3, as DNA: TGCAGTCCTCTGACTATAATTCGCACAGATACGCAGTATTTT. This codes for CSPLTIIRTDTQYF.

The chain carries TRBV5-1 and TRBJ1-2; TRBD1 is a possible D gene (5 bases). Looked up from germline, CDR1 is SGHRS and CDR2 is YFSETQ. This CDR3 region has 13 residues. V gave up 4 bases and J gave up 5 bases, with 12 bases separating them. CDR3 protein: CASSGQTEYGYTF. CDR3 coding DNA: TGCGCCAGCAGCGGGCAGACAGAGTATGGCTACACCTTC.

This clonotype was found many times. The V and J genes are TRBV6-2 or TRBV6-3 and TRBJ1-1; D remains ambiguous. Looked up from germline, CDR1 is MNHEY and CDR2 is SVGEGT. This CDR3 region has 13 residues. V was pared by 4 bases and J by 4 bases, with 10 bases between. CDR3 nucleotide sequence: TGTGCCAGCAGTTCGGTGGATGGCACTGAAGCTTTCTTT. Translation: CASSSVDGTEAFF.

A few counts support this clonotype. The chain recombines TRBV10-3 with TRBJ2-7; D gene ambiguous. Germline CDR1 reads ENHRY; CDR2 reads SYGVKD. This CDR3 spans 16 amino acids. Trimming shortened V by 6 bases and J by 1 base, and 19 bases separated the two germline ends. This chain's CDR3 is CAISETHTNHSYEQYF. The CDR3 nucleotides read TGTGCCATCAGCGAAACGCACACCAACCATTCCTACGAGCAGTACTTC.